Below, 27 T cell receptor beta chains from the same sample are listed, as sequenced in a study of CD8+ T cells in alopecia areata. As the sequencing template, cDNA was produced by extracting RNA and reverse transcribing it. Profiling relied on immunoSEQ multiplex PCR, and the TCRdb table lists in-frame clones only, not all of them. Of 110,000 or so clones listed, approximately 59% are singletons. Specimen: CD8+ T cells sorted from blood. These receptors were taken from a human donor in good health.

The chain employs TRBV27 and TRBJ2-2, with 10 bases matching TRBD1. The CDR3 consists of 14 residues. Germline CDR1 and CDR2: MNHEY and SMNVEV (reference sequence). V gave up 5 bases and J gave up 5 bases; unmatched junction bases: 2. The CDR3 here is CASSPGQGTGELFF. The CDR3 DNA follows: TGTGCCAGCAGTCCGGGACAGGGGACCGGGGAGCTGTTTTTT.

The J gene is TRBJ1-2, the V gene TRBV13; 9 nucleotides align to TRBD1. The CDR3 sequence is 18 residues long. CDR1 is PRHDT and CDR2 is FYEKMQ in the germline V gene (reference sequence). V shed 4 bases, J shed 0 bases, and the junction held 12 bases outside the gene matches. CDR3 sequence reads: CASSSGARDREANYGYTF. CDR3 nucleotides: TGTGCCAGCAGCTCCGGGGCCCGGGACAGGGAAGCTAACTATGGCTACACCTTC.

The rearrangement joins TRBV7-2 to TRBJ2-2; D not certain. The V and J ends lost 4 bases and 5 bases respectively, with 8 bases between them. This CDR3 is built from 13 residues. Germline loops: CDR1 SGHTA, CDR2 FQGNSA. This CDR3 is CASSSWGTGELFF. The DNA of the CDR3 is TGTGCCAGCAGCTCCTGGGGTACCGGGGAGCTGTTTTTT.

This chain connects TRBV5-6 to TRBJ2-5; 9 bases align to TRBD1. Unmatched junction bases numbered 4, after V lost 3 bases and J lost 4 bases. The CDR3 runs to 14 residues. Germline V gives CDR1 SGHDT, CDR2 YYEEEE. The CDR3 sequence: CASSWGTGSETQYF. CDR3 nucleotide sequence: TGTGCCAGCAGCTGGGGGACAGGGTCAGAGACCCAGTACTTC.

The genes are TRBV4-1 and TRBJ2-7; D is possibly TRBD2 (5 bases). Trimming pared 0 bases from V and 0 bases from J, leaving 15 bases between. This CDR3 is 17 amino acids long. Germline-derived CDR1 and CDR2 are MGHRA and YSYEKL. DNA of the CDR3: TGCGCCAGCAGCCAAGAGATACCGGGGAGATTCTCCTACGAGCAGTACTTC. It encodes CASSQEIPGRFSYEQYF.

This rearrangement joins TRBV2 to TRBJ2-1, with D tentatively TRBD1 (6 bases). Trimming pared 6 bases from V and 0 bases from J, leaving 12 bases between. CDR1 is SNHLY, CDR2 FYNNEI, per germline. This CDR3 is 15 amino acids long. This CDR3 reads CASRGRGHSYNEQFF. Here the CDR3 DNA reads TGTGCCAGCAGAGGCAGGGGTCACTCCTACAATGAGCAGTTCTTC.

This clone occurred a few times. Here the CDR3 reads CASSFGGVYNEQFF. The DNA of the CDR3 is TGTGCCAGCAGTTTCGGAGGGGTGTACAATGAGCAGTTCTTC. V and J are TRBV28 and TRBJ2-1; possibly TRBD2 for D (6 bases). Germline V gene data show CDR1 as MDHEN and CDR2 as SYDVKM. The germline V and J ends were trimmed by 3 bases and 4 bases, with 10 bases remaining between them. This CDR3 is 14 amino acids long.

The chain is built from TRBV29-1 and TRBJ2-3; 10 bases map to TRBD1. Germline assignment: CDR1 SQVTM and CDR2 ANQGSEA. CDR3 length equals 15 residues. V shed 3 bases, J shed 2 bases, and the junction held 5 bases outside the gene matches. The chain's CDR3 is CSVEGDRGLTDTQYF. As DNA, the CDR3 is TGCAGCGTTGAGGGAGACAGGGGGCTCACAGATACGCAGTATTTT.

The CDR3 coding sequence is TGCAGCGTTGGGGGGGGCTTTGCGACCCAAGAGACCCAGTACTTC. Its protein is CSVGGGFATQETQYF. The genes are TRBV29-1 and TRBJ2-5; TRBD2 might be the D (7 bases). CDR3 length equals 15 residues. CDR1 is SQVTM and CDR2 is ANQGSEA in the germline V gene. The V end was cut by 4 bases, the J end by 1 base, with 16 bases between.

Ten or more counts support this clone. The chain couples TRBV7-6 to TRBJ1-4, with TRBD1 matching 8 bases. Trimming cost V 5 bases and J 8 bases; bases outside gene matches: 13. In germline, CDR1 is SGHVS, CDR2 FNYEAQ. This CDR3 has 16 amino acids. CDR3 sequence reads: CASSSGRDRWREKLFF. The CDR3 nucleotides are TGTGCCAGCAGCAGTGGGCGGGACAGGTGGAGGGAAAAACTGTTTTTT.

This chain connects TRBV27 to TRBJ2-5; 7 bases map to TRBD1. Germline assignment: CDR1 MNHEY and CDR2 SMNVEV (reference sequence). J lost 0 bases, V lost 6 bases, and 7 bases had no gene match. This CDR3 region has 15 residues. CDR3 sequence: CASRGQQGYQETQYF. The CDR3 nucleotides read TGTGCCAGCAGGGGACAACAGGGGTACCAAGAGACCCAGTACTTC.

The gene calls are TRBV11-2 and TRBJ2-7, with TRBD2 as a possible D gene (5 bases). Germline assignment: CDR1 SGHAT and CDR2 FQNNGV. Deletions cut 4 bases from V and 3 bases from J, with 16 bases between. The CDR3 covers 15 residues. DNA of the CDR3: TGTGCCAGCAGCTCCGAGGGTCCTCACTTCTACGAGCAGTACTTC. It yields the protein CASSSEGPHFYEQYF.

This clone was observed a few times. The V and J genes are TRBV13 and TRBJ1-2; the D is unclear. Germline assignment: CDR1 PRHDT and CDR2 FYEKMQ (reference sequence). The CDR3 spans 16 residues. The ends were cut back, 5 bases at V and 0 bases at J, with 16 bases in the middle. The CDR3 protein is CASSEKSSGANYGYTF. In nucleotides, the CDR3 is TGTGCCAGCAGCGAGAAAAGCTCCGGGGCTAACTATGGCTACACCTTC.

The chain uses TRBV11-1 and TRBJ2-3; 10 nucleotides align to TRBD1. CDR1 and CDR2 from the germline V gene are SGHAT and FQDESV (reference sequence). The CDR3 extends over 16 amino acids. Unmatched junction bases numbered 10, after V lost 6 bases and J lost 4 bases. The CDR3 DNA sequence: TGTGCCAGCAGGCTTACGACAGGGGGCTTCGCAGATACGCAGTATTTT. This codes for CASRLTTGGFADTQYF. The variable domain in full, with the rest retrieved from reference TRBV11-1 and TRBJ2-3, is EAEVAQSPRYKITEKSQAVAFWCDPISGHATLYWYRQILGQGPELLVQFQDESVVDDSQLPKDRFSAERLKGVDSTLKIQPAELGDSAMYLCASRLTTGGFADTQYFGPGTRLTVL.

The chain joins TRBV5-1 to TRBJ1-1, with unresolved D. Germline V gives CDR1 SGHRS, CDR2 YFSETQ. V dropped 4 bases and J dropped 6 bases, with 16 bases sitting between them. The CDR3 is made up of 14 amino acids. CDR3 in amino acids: CASSPAEGWAEAFF. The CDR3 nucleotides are TGCGCCAGCAGCCCGGCGGAGGGCTGGGCTGAAGCTTTCTTT.

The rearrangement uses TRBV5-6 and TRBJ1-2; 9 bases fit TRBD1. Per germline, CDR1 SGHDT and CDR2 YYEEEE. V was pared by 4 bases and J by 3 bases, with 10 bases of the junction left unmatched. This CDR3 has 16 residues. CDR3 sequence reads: CASSLTPGTGHYGYTF. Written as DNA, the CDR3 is TGTGCCAGCAGCCTTACACCCGGGACAGGGCACTATGGCTACACCTTC.

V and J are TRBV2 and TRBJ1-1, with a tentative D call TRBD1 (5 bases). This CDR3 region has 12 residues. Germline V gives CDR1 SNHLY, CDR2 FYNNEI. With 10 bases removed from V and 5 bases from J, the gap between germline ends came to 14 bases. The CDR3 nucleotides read TGTGCCACCAGGGTGTCGGAGACTGAAGCTTTCTTT. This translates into CATRVSETEAFF.

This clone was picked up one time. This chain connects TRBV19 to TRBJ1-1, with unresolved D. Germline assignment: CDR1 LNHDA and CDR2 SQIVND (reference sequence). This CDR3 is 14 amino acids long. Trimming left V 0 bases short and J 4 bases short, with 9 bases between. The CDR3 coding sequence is TGTGCCAGTAGTATAGAGGAAGATAGCACTGAAGCTTTCTTT. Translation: CASSIEEDSTEAFF.

The CDR3 here is CASSYSASPNEQYF. The CDR3 nucleotides are TGTGCCAGCAGTTACAGCGCTAGCCCTAATGAGCAGTACTTC. V is TRBV6-5 and J is TRBJ2-7, with D perhaps matching TRBD2 (5 bases). The CDR3 has 14 residues. From germline, CDR1 is MNHEY and CDR2 SVGAGI. Trimming stripped 2 bases from V and 7 bases from J, with 15 bases between.

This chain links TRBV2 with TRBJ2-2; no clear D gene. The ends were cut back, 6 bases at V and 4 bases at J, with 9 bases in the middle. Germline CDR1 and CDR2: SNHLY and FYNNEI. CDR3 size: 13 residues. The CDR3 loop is CASRRSATGELFF. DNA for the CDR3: TGTGCCAGCAGAAGATCAGCCACCGGGGAGCTGTTTTTT.

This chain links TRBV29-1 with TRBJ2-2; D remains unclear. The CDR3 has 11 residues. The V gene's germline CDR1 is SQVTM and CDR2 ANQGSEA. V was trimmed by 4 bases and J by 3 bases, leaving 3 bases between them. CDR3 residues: CSVGDTGELFF. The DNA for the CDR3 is TGCAGCGTTGGGGACACCGGGGAGCTGTTTTTT.

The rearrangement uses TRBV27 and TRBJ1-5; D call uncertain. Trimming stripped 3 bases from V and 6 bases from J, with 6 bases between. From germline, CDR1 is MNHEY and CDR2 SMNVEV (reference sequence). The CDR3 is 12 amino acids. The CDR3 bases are TGTGCCAGCAGTTTCGAAGGTCAGCCCCAGCATTTT. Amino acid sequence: CASSFEGQPQHF.

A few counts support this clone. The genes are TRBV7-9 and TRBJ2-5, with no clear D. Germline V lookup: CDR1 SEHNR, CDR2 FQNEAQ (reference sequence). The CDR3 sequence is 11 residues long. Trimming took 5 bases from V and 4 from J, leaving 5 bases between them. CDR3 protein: CASSGRETQYF. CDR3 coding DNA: TGTGCCAGCAGCGGAAGAGAGACCCAGTACTTC.

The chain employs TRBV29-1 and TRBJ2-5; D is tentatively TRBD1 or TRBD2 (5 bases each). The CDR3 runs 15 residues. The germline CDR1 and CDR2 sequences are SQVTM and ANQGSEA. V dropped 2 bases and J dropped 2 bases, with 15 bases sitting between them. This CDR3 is CSVESPRGGQETQYF. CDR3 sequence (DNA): TGCAGCGTTGAATCCCCCCGGGGCGGACAAGAGACCCAGTACTTC.

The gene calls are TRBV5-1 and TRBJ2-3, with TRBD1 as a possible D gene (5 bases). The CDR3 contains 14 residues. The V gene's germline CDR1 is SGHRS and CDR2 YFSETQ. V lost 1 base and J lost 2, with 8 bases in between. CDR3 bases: TGCGCCAGCAGCTTGAACAGGAACACAGATACGCAGTATTTT. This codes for CASSLNRNTDTQYF.

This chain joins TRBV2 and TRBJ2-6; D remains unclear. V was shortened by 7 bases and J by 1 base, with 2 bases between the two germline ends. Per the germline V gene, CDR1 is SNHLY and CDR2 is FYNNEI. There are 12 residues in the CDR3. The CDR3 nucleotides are TGTGCCAGCATGTCTGGGGCCAACGTCCTGACTTTC. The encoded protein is CASMSGANVLTF. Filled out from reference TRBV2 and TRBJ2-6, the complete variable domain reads EPEVTQTPSHQVTQMGQEVILRCVPISNHLYFYWYRQILGQKVEFLVSFYNNEISEKSEIFDDQFSVERPDGSNFTLKIRSTKLEDSAMYFCASMSGANVLTFGAGSRLTVL.

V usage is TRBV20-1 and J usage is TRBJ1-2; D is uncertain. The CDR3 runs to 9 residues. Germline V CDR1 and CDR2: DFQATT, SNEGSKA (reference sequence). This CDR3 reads CGLGVGYTF. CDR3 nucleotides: TGCGGCCTGGGAGTAGGCTACACCTTC.